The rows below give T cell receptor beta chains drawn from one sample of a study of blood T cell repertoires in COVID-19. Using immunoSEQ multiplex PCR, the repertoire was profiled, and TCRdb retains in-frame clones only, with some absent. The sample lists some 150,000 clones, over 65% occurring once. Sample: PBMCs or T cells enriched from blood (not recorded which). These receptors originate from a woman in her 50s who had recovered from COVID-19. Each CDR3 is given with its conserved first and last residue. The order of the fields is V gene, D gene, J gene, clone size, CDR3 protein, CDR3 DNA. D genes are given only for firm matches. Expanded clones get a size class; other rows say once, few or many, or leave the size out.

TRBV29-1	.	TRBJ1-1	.	CSGREGTEAFF	TGCAGCGGCAGGGAGGGCACTGAAGCTTTCTTT
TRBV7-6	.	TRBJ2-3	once	CASSFDSLAGDTQYF	TGTGCCAGCAGCTTCGATTCGCTAGCAGGAGATACGCAGTATTTT
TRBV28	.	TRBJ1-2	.	CATVTGWDYGYTF	TGTGCCACCGTCACAGGATGGGACTATGGCTACACCTTC
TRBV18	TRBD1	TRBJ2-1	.	CASSPGTGGEQFF	TGTGCCAGCTCACCTGGGACAGGGGGTGAGCAGTTCTTC
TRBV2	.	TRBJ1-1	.	CASRGRGGVPEAFF	TGTGCCAGCAGGGGTAGGGGAGGAGTGCCTGAAGCTTTCTTT
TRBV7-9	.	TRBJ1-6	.	CASSPTGTGNSPLHF	TGTGCCAGCAGCCCAACAGGGACGGGAAATTCACCCCTCCACTTT
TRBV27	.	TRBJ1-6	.	CASSFSNRQASPLHF	TGTGCCAGCAGTTTCTCGAACCGACAGGCGTCACCCCTCCACTTT
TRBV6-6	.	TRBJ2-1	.	CASRGPDSYNEQFF	TGTGCCAGCAGGGGCCCTGACTCCTACAATGAGCAGTTCTTC
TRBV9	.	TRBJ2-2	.	CASSVVQGGTGELFF	TGTGCCAGCAGCGTAGTTCAGGGGGGCACCGGGGAGCTGTTTTTT
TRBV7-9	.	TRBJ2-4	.	CASSLQLAKNIQYF	TGTGCCAGCAGCTTACAACTAGCCAAAAACATTCAGTACTTC
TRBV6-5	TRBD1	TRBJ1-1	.	CAGGQGATEAFF	TGTGCCGGGGGACAGGGGGCCACTGAAGCTTTCTTT
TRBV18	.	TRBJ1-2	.	CASSSSSTGSYGYTF	TGTGCCAGCTCATCCTCCTCTACAGGGTCCTATGGCTACACCTTC
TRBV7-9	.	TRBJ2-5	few	CASSLGQVETQYF	TGTGCCAGCAGCTTAGGTCAGGTAGAGACCCAGTACTTC
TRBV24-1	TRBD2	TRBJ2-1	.	CATSTSGRGNEQFF	TGTGCCACCAGTACTAGCGGGAGAGGCAATGAGCAGTTCTTC
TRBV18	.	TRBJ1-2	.	CASSPLQGAGYTF	TGTGCCAGCTCACCACTACAGGGCGCCGGCTACACCTTC
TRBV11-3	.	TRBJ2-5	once	CASSLGLNEETQYF	TGTGCCAGCAGCTTAGGGCTTAACGAAGAGACCCAGTACTTC
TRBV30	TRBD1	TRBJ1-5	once	CAWDRGDNQPQHF	TGTGCCTGGGACAGGGGGGACAATCAGCCCCAGCATTTT
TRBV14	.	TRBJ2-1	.	CASSHPPGDAGPYYNEQFF	TGTGCCAGCAGCCACCCCCCGGGGGACGCGGGGCCTTATTACAATGAGCAGTTCTTC
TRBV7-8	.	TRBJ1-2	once	CASSLGQIYGYTF	TGTGCCAGCAGCTTAGGGCAGATCTATGGCTACACCTTC
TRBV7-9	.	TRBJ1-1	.	CASSPIGEAFF	TGTGCCAGCAGCCCTATCGGGGAAGCTTTCTTT
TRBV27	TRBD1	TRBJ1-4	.	CASSSRQGGSNEKLFF	TGTGCCAGCAGCTCCCGACAGGGGGGATCAAATGAAAAACTGTTTTTT
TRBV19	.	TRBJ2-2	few	CASSPRGSGELFF	TGTGCCAGTAGTCCTCGGGGTTCCGGGGAGCTGTTTTTT
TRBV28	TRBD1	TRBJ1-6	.	CASRNTGVGPLHF	TGTGCCAGCAGAAATACAGGGGTTGGCCCCCTCCACTTT
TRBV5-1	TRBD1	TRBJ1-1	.	CASSSDSGGGWTEAFF	TGCGCCAGCAGCTCGGACTCAGGGGGCGGTTGGACTGAAGCTTTCTTT
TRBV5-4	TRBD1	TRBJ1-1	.	CASSSGQGARGTEAFF	TGTGCCAGCAGCTCTGGACAGGGGGCAAGGGGCACTGAAGCTTTCTTT
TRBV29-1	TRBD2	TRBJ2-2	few	CSVRPGGPNTGELFF	TGCAGCGTCCGACCGGGGGGTCCTAACACCGGGGAGCTGTTTTTT
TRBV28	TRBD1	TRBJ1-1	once	CASSLPGQGVNTEAFF	TGTGCCAGCAGCTTACCGGGACAGGGAGTGAACACTGAAGCTTTCTTT
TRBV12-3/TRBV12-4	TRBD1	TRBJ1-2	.	CASSRRGRNGYTF	TGTGCCAGCAGTCGCAGGGGGCGGAATGGCTACACCTTC
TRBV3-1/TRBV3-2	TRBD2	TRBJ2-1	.	CASSQDQGLAGTNEQFF	TGTGCCAGCAGCCAAGACCAAGGACTAGCGGGAACAAATGAGCAGTTCTTC
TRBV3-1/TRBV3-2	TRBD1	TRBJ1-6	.	CASSHDRAGSPLHF	TGTGCCAGCAGTCACGACAGGGCGGGTTCACCCCTCCACTTT
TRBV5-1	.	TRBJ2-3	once	CASSLAQDFDTQYF	TGCGCCAGCAGCTTGGCCCAGGATTTCGATACGCAGTATTTT
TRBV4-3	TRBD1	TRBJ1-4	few	CASSQGPRQGDEKLFF	TGCGCCAGCAGCCAAGGACCTAGACAGGGCGACGAAAAACTGTTTTTT
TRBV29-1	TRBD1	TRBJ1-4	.	CSVKPDRANEKLFF	TGCAGCGTCAAGCCGGACAGGGCTAATGAAAAACTGTTTTTT
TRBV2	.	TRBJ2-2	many	CATSKRTTNTGELFF	TGTGCCACCAGCAAGCGCACCACCAACACCGGGGAGCTGTTTTTT
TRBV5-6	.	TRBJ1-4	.	CASSFDTGFGEKLFF	TGTGCCAGCAGCTTTGATACGGGGTTTGGGGAAAAACTGTTTTTT
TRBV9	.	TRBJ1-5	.	CASSVGPDSNQPQHF	TGTGCCAGCAGCGTAGGGCCTGATAGCAATCAGCCCCAGCATTTT
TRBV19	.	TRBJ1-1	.	CASTQASGSGTEAFF	TGTGCCAGTACCCAAGCGTCTGGTTCTGGCACTGAAGCTTTCTTT
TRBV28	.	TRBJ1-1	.	CASTGGEAFF	TGTGCCAGCACTGGAGGAGAAGCTTTCTTT
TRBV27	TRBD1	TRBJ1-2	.	CASSSQGQGAYGYTF	TGTGCCAGCAGTTCTCAGGGACAGGGGGCATATGGCTACACCTTC
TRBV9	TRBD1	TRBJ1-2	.	CASSVSTGDFSYGYTF	TGTGCCAGCAGCGTATCCACAGGGGATTTCAGCTATGGCTACACCTTC
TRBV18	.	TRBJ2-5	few	CASSPVGTGLETQYF	TGTGCCAGCTCACCGGTAGGAACAGGGCTGGAGACCCAGTACTTC
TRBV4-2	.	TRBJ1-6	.	CASSQGGRTYSSLHF	TGTGCCAGCAGCCAGGGGGGGAGGACCTATTCATCCCTCCACTTT
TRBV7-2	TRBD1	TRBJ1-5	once	CASSNRQGNQPQHF	TGTGCCAGCAGCAACAGACAGGGGAATCAGCCCCAGCATTTT
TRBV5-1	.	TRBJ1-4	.	CASSATGATNEKLFF	TGCGCCAGCAGCGCGACGGGAGCAACTAATGAAAAACTGTTTTTT
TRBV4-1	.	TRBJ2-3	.	CASSQVQPPNPDTQYF	TGCGCCAGCAGCCAAGTTCAACCCCCTAACCCAGATACGCAGTATTTT
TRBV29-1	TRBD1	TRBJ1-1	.	CSTRTGNGDTEAFF	TGCAGCACAAGGACAGGGAACGGTGACACTGAAGCTTTCTTT
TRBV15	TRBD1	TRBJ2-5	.	CATSSGDWGQGKTQYF	TGTGCCACCAGCAGCGGTGATTGGGGACAGGGGAAGACCCAGTACTTC
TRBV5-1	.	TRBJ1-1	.	CASSLVAGQNTEAFF	TGCGCCAGCAGCTTGGTTGCAGGGCAGAACACTGAAGCTTTCTTT
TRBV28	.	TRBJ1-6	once	CASSGGGSPLHF	TGTGCCAGCAGTGGGGGCGGGTCACCCCTCCACTTT
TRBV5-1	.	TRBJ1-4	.	CASSLVVGSEKLFF	TGCGCCAGCAGCTTGGTGGTAGGGAGTGAAAAACTGTTTTTT
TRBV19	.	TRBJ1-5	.	CATQDSSNQPQHF	TGTGCCACCCAGGACTCTTCCAATCAGCCCCAGCATTTT
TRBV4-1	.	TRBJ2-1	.	CASSQERVGGYNEQFF	TGCGCCAGCAGCCAAGAGAGGGTAGGGGGCTACAATGAGCAGTTCTTC
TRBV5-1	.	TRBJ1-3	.	CASSLAGDSGNTIYF	TGCGCCAGCAGCTTGGCGGGAGACAGTGGAAACACCATATATTTT
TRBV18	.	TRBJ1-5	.	CASSPVSGGINQPQHF	TGTGCCAGCTCACCTGTCTCGGGAGGGATCAATCAGCCCCAGCATTTT
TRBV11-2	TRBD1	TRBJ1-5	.	CASRRTGAGGNQPQHF	TGTGCCAGCAGGCGAACAGGGGCCGGGGGCAATCAGCCCCAGCATTTT